A selection of T cell receptor beta chains follows, all from one sample in a study of tumor-infiltrating lymphocytes in localized non-small cell lung cancer. Produced via immunoSEQ multiplex PCR; TCRdb's table is partial and in-frame only. The data hold 15,000 to 20,000 clones, with over 70% observed a single time. Sequenced input: lung tumor tissue. The receptors were gathered from a human donor with non-small cell lung cancer. Both conserved end residues are part of each CDR3. The D gene is left open where the match is weak. Clone sizes are given selectively: once, few, many, or a class where the clone is expanded.

D	size	J	V	DNA	CDR3
NA	few	TRBJ1-5	TRBV6-1	TGTGCCAGCAGCACAGGGCTGGATCAGCCCCAGCATTTT	CASSTGLDQPQHF
TRBD2	once	TRBJ2-2	TRBV4-1	TGCGCCAGCAGCCAAGATTGGGGGGGGACCGGGGAGCTGTTTTTT	CASSQDWGGTGELFF
TRBD1	NA	TRBJ1-2	TRBV7-9	TGTGCCAGCAGCACCCACAGGGGGTCTCGCGGTGGCTACACCTTC	CASSTHRGSRGGYTF
TRBD1	NA	TRBJ1-2	TRBV6-1	TGTGCCAGCAGATGGACAGGGGGCGGGTATGGCTACACCTTC	CASRWTGGGYGYTF
NA	NA	TRBJ1-2	TRBV29-1	TGCAGCGTCCCGGGTGGAAGTGGCTATGGCTACACCTTC	CSVPGGSGYGYTF
NA	NA	TRBJ1-1	TRBV7-9	TGTGCCAGCAGCCCGGAGACAGGTTGGGCTTTCTTT	CASSPETGWAFF
NA	few	TRBJ1-1	TRBV19	TGTGCCAGTAGCTTTATGGGGACGGTGAACACTGAAGCTTTCTTT	CASSFMGTVNTEAFF
NA	NA	TRBJ1-1	TRBV30	TGTGCCTGGAGTATAAGGGGAGACACTGAAGCTTTCTTT	CAWSIRGDTEAFF
NA	NA	TRBJ2-7	TRBV6-5	TGTGCCAGCAGTTACAATCGGAGGTTCGAGCAGTACTTC	CASSYNRRFEQYF
TRBD1	NA	TRBJ2-7	TRBV7-6	TGTGCCAGCAGCTCAGTTACAGGGGCTTTTGACGAGCAGTACTTC	CASSSVTGAFDEQYF
TRBD1	few	TRBJ1-2	TRBV7-2	TGTGCCAGCACATCCGGGACAGGGGCTAAAGGCTACACCTTC	CASTSGTGAKGYTF
TRBD2	NA	TRBJ2-2	TRBV29-1	TGCAGCGTACTGAAGGGAGGGGACACCGGGGAGCTGTTTTTT	CSVLKGGDTGELFF
NA	NA	TRBJ2-1	TRBV5-8	TGTGCCAGCAGCGGGGGGTGGCTCACCTACAATGAGCAGTTCTTC	CASSGGWLTYNEQFF
NA	NA	TRBJ1-5	TRBV6-1	TGTGCCAGCAGTGTTACGACATCCCCGTATAGCAATCAGCCCCAGCATTTT	CASSVTTSPYSNQPQHF
TRBD2	NA	TRBJ2-5	TRBV5-1	TGCGCCAGCAGCTTTGGTAGAGACCGTGAGCGGGACCAGTACTTC	CASSFGRDRERDQYF
NA	NA	TRBJ2-5	TRBV10-2	TGCGCCAGCAGGGAAGAGACCCAGTACTTC	CASREETQYF
NA	NA	TRBJ1-1	TRBV2	TGTGCCAGCAGCCCCTTGGGGGGGACCACTGAAGCTTTCTTT	CASSPLGGTTEAFF
NA	NA	TRBJ2-3	TRBV7-2	TGTGCCAGCAGCTTGAATAGGCTTGCGGATACGCAGTATTTT	CASSLNRLADTQYF
TRBD1	NA	TRBJ2-1	TRBV29-1	TGCAGCGGCTCGGACAGGGGATTCTACAATGAGCAGTTCTTC	CSGSDRGFYNEQFF
TRBD1	few	TRBJ2-2	TRBV9	TGTGCCAGCAGCGGACAGGGGGCGAACACCGGGGAGCTGTTTTTT	CASSGQGANTGELFF
NA	NA	TRBJ1-5	TRBV6-6	TGTGCCAGCGGATCTCCGGGTCAGCCCCAGCATTTT	CASGSPGQPQHF
NA	NA	TRBJ1-1	TRBV6-1	TGTGCCAGCAGGGGGGGTCGGAACACTGAAGCTTTCTTT	CASRGGRNTEAFF
TRBD2	NA	TRBJ2-7	TRBV6-5	TGTGCCAGCAGTTCAGTAGCGGGAGCACCCGAGCAGTACTTC	CASSSVAGAPEQYF
NA	NA	TRBJ2-5	TRBV6-5	TGTGCCAGCAGTTACTCAGGCAGTTTGGAGACCCAGTACTTC	CASSYSGSLETQYF
NA	once	TRBJ2-3	TRBV5-4	TGTGCCAGCAGCTTGGTGGCTAGCACAGATACGCAGTATTTT	CASSLVASTDTQYF
NA	NA	TRBJ2-1	TRBV11-2	TGTGCCAGCAGCCTAGGGGGTTACAATGAGCAGTTCTTC	CASSLGGYNEQFF
NA	once	TRBJ1-5	TRBV7-6	TGTGCCAGCAGCCCAATCCCCGAGAGGACTAATAGCAATCAGCCCCAGCATTTT	CASSPIPERTNSNQPQHF
NA	NA	TRBJ2-5	TRBV18	TGTGCCAGCTCACCAGATAGCGACGGGACCCAGTACTTC	CASSPDSDGTQYF
TRBD1	NA	TRBJ2-7	TRBV14	TGTGCCAGCAGCCAGGGGGGAGGACAGGGTCGCCGCGAGCAGTACTTC	CASSQGGGQGRREQYF
NA	few	TRBJ1-1	TRBV4-1	TGCGCCAGCAGCCAAGTGGACAGAGAGAACACTGAAGCTTTCTTT	CASSQVDRENTEAFF
TRBD2	NA	TRBJ2-5	TRBV5-6	TGTGCCAGCAGCTCGACTAGCGAGGCACAGACCCAGTACTTC	CASSSTSEAQTQYF
NA	NA	TRBJ1-3	TRBV7-8	TGTGCCAGCAGCTGGCAGGGACGGTACTCTGGAAACACCATATATTTT	CASSWQGRYSGNTIYF
NA	NA	TRBJ2-7	TRBV28	TGTGCCAGCAGGCCCCAATGGGCGTACGAGCAGTACTTC	CASRPQWAYEQYF
NA	NA	TRBJ2-7	TRBV7-2	TGTGCCAGCAGCTTAGTAAACGAGCAGTACTTC	CASSLVNEQYF
TRBD2	NA	TRBJ2-5	TRBV30	TGTGCCTGGAGTAGGGCTAGCGGGGGCGGAAAGACCCAGTACTTC	CAWSRASGGGKTQYF
NA	NA	TRBJ1-5	TRBV18	TGTGCCAGCTCACCCACAGGGCTCAATCAGCCCCAGCATTTT	CASSPTGLNQPQHF
NA	NA	TRBJ1-1	TRBV4-1	TGCGCCAGCAGCCAAGCTGGGGGCAAGGCCCTTGAAGCTTTCTTT	CASSQAGGKALEAFF